This TCR beta chain was sequenced during a study of beta chain features in type 1 diabetes. Study-wide results and caveats: Shortening that was moderate but significant affected the TCRB CDR3s of Type 1 diabetes patients in all four CD4+ subsets. Sampled from patients, naive, central memory and Treg TCRB repertoires appeared more similar than those sampled from healthy donors.

On this clone itself: What it recognizes is unknown.

The isolated RNA, all of it, was reverse transcribed, so expressed TCRB transcripts were what got sequenced. The data were produced by immunoSEQ multiplex PCR, yet TCRdb's version contains in-frame clones alone and is incomplete. The sample has 350,000 to 450,000 clones, roughly 13% seen once. The receptor's source is a woman aged 18-29 years with type 1 diabetes. The material sequenced was naive CD4+ T cells from blood.

The CDR3 sequence is CASSLASQVNTEAFF. CDR3 nucleotides: TGTGCCAGCAGCTTGGCCTCCCAGGTGAACACTGAAGCTTTCTTT. This chain connects TRBV5-4 to TRBJ1-1; D unresolved. Trimming left V 0 bases short and J 0 bases short, with 9 bases between. Germline values: CDR1 SGHNT, CDR2 YYREEE (reference sequence). The length of the CDR3 is 15 residues.